These 22 T cell receptor beta chains were all obtained from the same sample, sequenced in a study of OX40 agonist ivuxolimab in advanced cancers. Method: immunoSEQ multiplex PCR; TCRdb's copy keeps in-frame clones and lacks some. This table holds 20,000 to 25,000 clones, roughly 83% found once. This specimen was CD4+ or CD8+ T cells sorted from blood, taken in a trial of the OX40 agonist ivuxolimab. Receptor source: an adult with an advanced solid tumor such as melanoma, head and neck, liver or kidney cancer.

The chain uses TRBV25-1 and TRBJ1-6; D ambiguous. The CDR3 is made up of 16 amino acids. V was pared by 6 bases and J by 8 bases, with 20 bases between. Germline CDR1 is MGHDK and CDR2 is SYGVNS. CDR3 bases: TGTGCCAGCAGCCCACTAGGGCCGGACGGGTATTCACCCCTCCACTTT. Protein sequence: CASSPLGPDGYSPLHF.

This chain uses TRBV6-1 with TRBJ2-1, with unresolved D. The V and J ends lost 2 bases and 4 bases respectively, with 12 bases between them. The CDR3 is 15 residues long. From germline, CDR1 is MNHNS and CDR2 SASEGT. In DNA, the CDR3 is TGTGCCAGCAGTGAAATGATCGGGTTATACAATGAGCAGTTCTTC. It codes for CASSEMIGLYNEQFF.

This chain connects TRBV7-6 to TRBJ2-1; the match to TRBD1 covers 7 bases. The germline V gene has CDR1 SGHVS and CDR2 FNYEAQ. Germline trimming cut 3 bases from V and 8 bases from J; bases unmatched to any gene: 7. The CDR3 contains 14 residues. In nucleotides, the CDR3 is TGTGCCAGCAGCTTTTCTGACAGGGCCCATGAGCAGTTCTTC. This encodes CASSFSDRAHEQFF.

The chain recombines TRBV7-9 with TRBJ1-1; no clear D gene. V dropped 3 bases and J dropped 4 bases, with 3 bases sitting between them. Germline assignment: CDR1 SEHNR and CDR2 FQNEAQ (reference sequence). This CDR3 contains 11 residues. The CDR3 region is CASSLGTEAFF. The CDR3 bases are TGTGCCAGCAGCTTGGGCACTGAAGCTTTCTTT.

V gene TRBV10-3 combines with J gene TRBJ1-1; a weak D match, TRBD1 (6 bases). Germline V gives CDR1 ENHRY, CDR2 SYGVKD. The CDR3 contains 13 residues. Trimming took off 10 bases at V and 1 base at J, with 13 bases between the two ends. The CDR3 DNA is TGTGCCACAGACGACAGGTCGAACACTGAAGCTTTCTTT. This codes for CATDDRSNTEAFF.

The chain is built from TRBV27 and TRBJ2-7; TRBD1 matches at 9 bases. The length of the CDR3 is 15 residues. The J segment lost 0 bases and the V segment lost 5 bases, leaving 5 bases of the junction unmatched. Germline CDR1 MNHEY, CDR2 SMNVEV (reference sequence). CDR3 in amino acids: CASSPQTGGSYEQYF. The CDR3 coding sequence is TGTGCCAGCAGTCCTCAGACAGGGGGCTCCTACGAGCAGTACTTC.

The chain carries TRBV7-9 and TRBJ1-2; D uncertain. V lost 1 base, J lost 13 bases, and 13 bases lay in between. CDR3 length: 12 residues. Germline lookup yields CDR1 SEHNR and CDR2 FQNEAQ (reference sequence). CDR3 sequence (DNA): TGTGCCAGCAGCTTAGGAACAGCCCTTGGCACCTTC. Translation: CASSLGTALGTF.

This clone was detected only a few times. The chain couples TRBV19 to TRBJ1-2; unclear D gene. V lost 10 bases and J 8 bases, leaving 11 bases between the germline ends. From germline, CDR1 is LNHDA and CDR2 SQIVND (reference sequence). The CDR3 is made up of 10 amino acids. CDR3 in amino acids: CAIERDGYTF. For the CDR3, the DNA is TGTGCCATCGAGCGAGACGGCTACACCTTC.

This clone is medium-sized (0.01 to 0.1%). Other nucleotide sequences from this sample produce the same CDR3. This chain uses TRBV14 with TRBJ2-5, with D perhaps assigned TRBD1 or TRBD2 (5 bases each). There are 17 residues in the CDR3. The V gene's germline CDR1 is SGHDN and CDR2 FVKESK. Trimming stripped 0 bases from V and 1 base from J, with 15 bases between. The CDR3 DNA follows: TGTGCCAGCAGCCAAGAATCGAGTTGGGGGACCCAAGAGACCCAGTACTTC. Translated, it gives CASSQESSWGTQETQYF.

This clone was picked up one time. The rearrangement uses TRBV6-6 and TRBJ1-5; D gene unclear. Between the trimmed V and J ends, which lost 7 bases and 6 bases, there was a span of 10 bases. CDR3 length: 12 residues. Germline values: CDR1 MNHNY, CDR2 SVGAGI (reference sequence). The CDR3 sequence: CASTLEAQPQHF. The CDR3 DNA reads as TGTGCCAGCACCCTCGAGGCTCAGCCCCAGCATTTT.

The chain recombines TRBV7-8 with TRBJ2-1; possibly TRBD2 for D (6 bases). The V gene lost 4 bases and the J gene lost 5 bases, with 15 bases spanning the gap. The length of the CDR3 is 15 residues. Germline V gene data show CDR1 as SGHVS and CDR2 as FQNEAQ. This CDR3 is CASSSRDWGDNEQFF. CDR3 DNA sequence: TGTGCCAGCAGCTCCCGGGACTGGGGAGACAATGAGCAGTTCTTC.

This rearrangement joins TRBV19 to TRBJ2-5; 8 bases line up with TRBD2. The CDR3 consists of 15 residues. The junction had 8 bases not matched to a gene; V was cut back by 4 bases and J by 4 bases. In germline, CDR1 is LNHDA, CDR2 SQIVND (reference sequence). CDR3 coding DNA: TGTGCCAGTAGTACCCGACTAGCGTGGGGAGAGACCCAGTACTTC. Translated: CASSTRLAWGETQYF.

This clone is medium-sized by share. CDR3 DNA sequence: TGTGCCAGCAGCTTGTATGGCGCGGGAGGAGTGACCGAGCAGTACTTC. The encoded protein is CASSLYGAGGVTEQYF. This sequence joins TRBV5-4 and TRBJ2-7; TRBD2 aligns across 8 bases. CDR3 length equals 16 residues. The V segment lost 1 base and the J segment 6 bases; nucleotides outside the gene matches: 12. Germline-derived CDR1 and CDR2 are SGHNT and YYREEE (reference sequence).

V gene TRBV5-1 combines with J gene TRBJ2-7; 9 bases are shared with TRBD1. Germline CDR1 SGHRS, CDR2 YFSETQ. There are 14 residues in the CDR3. The V gene end was trimmed by 3 bases and the J gene end by 0 bases; junction bases not matched to a gene: 1. CDR3 bases: TGCGCCAGCAGCTCGGGACAGGGCTCCTACGAGCAGTACTTC. This translates into CASSSGQGSYEQYF.

The chain has TRBV2 and TRBJ1-3; a possible D gene is TRBD1 (5 bases). V dropped 0 bases and J dropped 0 bases, with 9 bases sitting between them. CDR1 SNHLY and CDR2 FYNNEI come from the germline V gene. CDR3 length equals 16 residues. CDR3 amino acids: CASSEAGESSGNTIYF. CDR3 sequence (DNA): TGTGCCAGCAGTGAAGCGGGGGAGTCCTCTGGAAACACCATATATTTT.

This chain uses TRBV9 with TRBJ2-7; 9 nucleotides match TRBD1. Germline CDR1 and CDR2: SGDLS and YYNGEE. J gave up 2 bases and V 0 bases, and 6 bases lay outside the gene matches. The CDR3 has 16 amino acids. The CDR3 region is CASSVGGRDRAYEQYF. The CDR3, as DNA: TGTGCCAGCAGCGTAGGGGGCCGGGACAGGGCCTACGAGCAGTACTTC.

The rearrangement links TRBV7-9 to TRBJ1-5, with 9 bases aligning to TRBD1. The length of the CDR3 is 16 residues. Germline values: CDR1 SEHNR, CDR2 FQNEAQ (reference sequence). The V gene end was trimmed by 0 bases and the J gene end by 1 base; junction bases not matched to a gene: 1. The CDR3 region is CASSLAGTGSNQPQHF. The CDR3 DNA reads as TGTGCCAGCAGCTTAGCTGGGACAGGGAGCAATCAGCCCCAGCATTTT.

The chain links TRBV7-2 to TRBJ2-7; D is uncertain. V gave up 5 bases and J gave up 4 bases, with 18 bases separating them. The germline gives CDR1 SGHTA, CDR2 FQGNSA. There are 15 residues in the CDR3. The CDR3, as DNA: TGTGCCAGCAGCCCCCGGACGCCCCCCCTATACGAGCAGTACTTC. This sequence encodes CASSPRTPPLYEQYF.

The rearrangement links TRBV11-2 to TRBJ2-3; tentative D call: TRBD1 (5 bases). The V end was cut by 3 bases, the J end by 2 bases, with 12 bases between. The CDR3 is 15 residues long. Per germline, CDR1 SGHAT and CDR2 FQNNGV. The CDR3 here is CASSFGDRHTDTQYF. CDR3 nucleotide sequence: TGTGCCAGCAGCTTTGGAGACAGACACACAGATACGCAGTATTTT.

The rearrangement joins TRBV2 to TRBJ1-1, with a possible D match to TRBD1 (5 bases). This CDR3 is built from 15 residues. V lost 3 bases to trimming and J lost 1 base, with 12 bases between them. Per the germline V gene, CDR1 is SNHLY and CDR2 is FYNNEI. DNA of the CDR3: TGTGCCAGCAGTGACTCGGGGCGAGAGAACACTGAAGCTTTCTTT. Residues: CASSDSGRENTEAFF. The variable domain in full, completed from reference TRBV2 and TRBJ1-1, reads EPEVTQTPSHQVTQMGQEVILRCVPISNHLYFYWYRQILGQKVEFLVSFYNNEISEKSEIFDDQFSVERPDGSNFTLKIRSTKLEDSAMYFCASSDSGRENTEAFFGQGTRLTVV.

The chain recombines TRBV6-5 with TRBJ2-7; possibly TRBD2 for D (5 bases). Deletions cut 2 bases from V and 7 bases from J, with 12 bases between. CDR3 length equals 13 residues. CDR1 MNHEY and CDR2 SVGAGI come from the germline V gene. CDR3 in amino acids: CASSYVGVGEQYF. CDR3 bases: TGTGCCAGCAGTTACGTGGGAGTCGGGGAGCAGTACTTC.

This rearrangement joins TRBV6-5 to TRBJ2-5; D is undetermined. V dropped 7 bases and J dropped 0 bases, with 9 bases sitting between them. The CDR3 runs 13 residues. CDR1 MNHEY and CDR2 SVGAGI come from the germline V gene. CDR3 sequence: CASKRPYQETQYF. Written as DNA, the CDR3 is TGTGCCAGCAAGCGACCTTACCAAGAGACCCAGTACTTC.